The 30 T cell receptor beta chains listed next were all sequenced from one sample in a study of blood T cells in healthy people across ages. Using a J-beta primer mix together with a sample-barcoded 5' primer, a second PCR was run for about 7 to 12 cycles. TCRdb re-called the 5' RACE reads with MiXCR, one entry per CDR3 protein. Of around 1.1 million distinct CDR3 sequences listed, approximately 38% are singletons. Input material: blood. These receptors were taken from a man between 18 and 35 years old in good health.

This rearrangement joins TRBV6-5 to TRBJ1-1, with D possibly TRBD1 on 6 matching bases. The germline V gene has CDR1 MNHEY and CDR2 SVGAGI. V lost 6 bases, J lost 7 bases, and 18 bases lay in between. The CDR3 spans 14 residues. CDR3 sequence: CASRDPTGSGEAFF. The DNA for the CDR3 is TGTGCCAGCAGAGACCCTACAGGGTCGGGTGAAGCTTTCTTT.

Remarks on this clonotype: A much larger clone lies one base from this, so it may be a read error. V and J are TRBV5-1 and TRBJ2-1; weak D call: TRBD2 (6 bases). The J call is doubtful: the DNA matches TRBJ2-7 better. Germline V gene data show CDR1 as SGHRS and CDR2 as YFSETQ. This CDR3 comprises 15 residues. This CDR3 reads CASSLGPGRYNEQYF. The CDR3 nucleotides are TGCGCCAGCAGCTTGGGTCCGGGGAGGTACAATGAGCAGTACTTC.

This rearrangement joins TRBV3-1 to TRBJ1-2, with a tentative D call TRBD1 (5 bases). Germline V gene sequence: CDR1 LGHDT, CDR2 YNNKEL (reference sequence). Trimming removed 4 bases from V and 8 bases from J, with 17 bases in between. The CDR3 has 14 residues. The DNA for the CDR3 is TGTGCCAGCAGCCCCACGCGGGACGGGCGCGGCTACACCTTC. Its protein is CASSPTRDGRGYTF.

The chain combines TRBV5-8 with TRBJ1-2; D call uncertain. The CDR3 sequence is 14 residues long. The V end lost 1 base, the J end lost 7 bases, and 14 bases lay between the germline ends. The germline V gene has CDR1 SGHTS and CDR2 YDEGEE. CDR3 amino acids: CASSLSGTLAGYTF. CDR3 nucleotide sequence: TGTGCCAGCAGCTTGAGTGGAACCCTGGCTGGCTACACCTTC.

CDR3 DNA: TGTGCCAGCCGGGACCCGACAGGGAACATTCAGTACTTC. Translating it yields CASRDPTGNIQYF. This sequence joins TRBV14 and TRBJ2-4, with 7 bases fitting TRBD1. The CDR3 is 13 amino acids. Trimming cost V 8 bases and J 7 bases; bases outside gene matches: 8. Germline values: CDR1 SGHDN, CDR2 FVKESK.

This clonotype was detected only a few times. One end of the junction varies from germline; a read error may be responsible. The chain uses TRBV4-3 and TRBJ1-2; D gene ambiguous. Germline lookup yields CDR1 LGHNA and CDR2 YSLEER. CDR3 length: 16 amino acids. The DNA of the CDR3 is TGCGTCAGCAGCCAAGCTCAGGAACCCACGAACTATGGCTACACCTTC. It yields the protein CVSSQAQEPTNYGYTF.

The gene calls are TRBV27 and TRBJ2-1; D uncertain. V lost 5 bases and J lost 6, with 14 bases in between. Germline V gene data show CDR1 as MNHEY and CDR2 as SMNVEV (reference sequence). This CDR3 region has 14 residues. CDR3 loop: CASSQPYPTNEQFF. CDR3 nucleotides: TGTGCCAGCAGTCAACCATACCCAACCAATGAGCAGTTCTTC.

This clonotype was observed a few times. This sequence joins TRBV10-3 and TRBJ1-4; D call uncertain. The CDR3 contains 15 residues. CDR1 is ENHRY and CDR2 is SYGVKD in the germline V gene. Trimming took 0 bases from V and 7 from J, leaving 12 bases between them. This CDR3 reads CAISESNLRREKLFF. The CDR3 bases are TGTGCCATCAGTGAGTCAAATCTTCGTCGTGAAAAACTGTTTTTT.

This clonotype was counted only a few times. V gene TRBV9 combines with J gene TRBJ2-1; no clear D. Trimming took off 4 bases at V and 0 bases at J, with 17 bases between the two ends. The CDR3 length is 17 residues. Germline V lookup: CDR1 SGDLS, CDR2 YYNGEE. CDR3 in amino acids: CASSPQRRLSSYNEQFF. The CDR3 bases are TGTGCCAGCAGCCCCCAAAGGAGACTGAGCTCCTACAATGAGCAGTTCTTC.

The rearrangement joins TRBV28 to TRBJ2-4; 11 positions agree with TRBD2. Trimming took 3 bases from V and 5 from J; bases not matched to a gene: 0. Germline CDR1 MDHEN, CDR2 SYDVKM. This CDR3 comprises 14 residues. The CDR3 DNA sequence: TGTGCCAGCAGTTTGACTAGCGGGGAAAACATTCAGTACTTC. This encodes CASSLTSGENIQYF. Combining the CDR3 with reference TRBV28 and TRBJ2-4 gives the whole variable domain DVKVTQSSRYLVKRTGEKVFLECVQDMDHENMFWYRQDPGLGLRLIYFSYDVKMKEKGDIPEGYSVSREKKERFSLILESASTNQTSMYLCASSLTSGENIQYFGAGTRLSVL.

The chain carries TRBV29-1 and TRBJ1-2; 10 bases line up with TRBD1. The germline CDR1 and CDR2 sequences are SQVTM and ANQGSEA. CDR3 length equals 13 residues. J lost 1 base, V lost 7 bases, and 3 bases had no gene match. The chain's CDR3 is CSGGQGDNYGYTF. The CDR3 region has the DNA TGCAGCGGTGGACAGGGGGATAACTATGGCTACACCTTC. The full variable domain, in which reference TRBV29-1 and TRBJ1-2 provide the parts outside the CDR3, is SAVISQKPSRDICQRGTSLTIQCQVDSQVTMMFWYRQQPGQSLTLIATANQGSEATYESGFVIDKFPISRPNLTFSTLTVSNMSPEDSSIYLCSGGQGDNYGYTFGSGTRLTVV.

The rearrangement joins TRBV4-3 to TRBJ1-2; a weak D match, TRBD1 (5 bases). The CDR3 runs 15 residues. Germline V lookup: CDR1 LGHNA, CDR2 YSLEER. V gave up 1 base and J gave up 5 bases, with 14 bases separating them. CDR3 protein: CASSQVLGLWYGYTF. The CDR3 bases are TGCGCCAGCAGCCAAGTTTTGGGGCTGTGGTATGGCTACACCTTC.

The chain is built from TRBV29-1 and TRBJ2-5; no definite D call. This CDR3 has 10 residues. Deletions cut 4 bases from V and 4 bases from J, with 4 bases between. The germline CDR1 and CDR2 sequences are SQVTM and ANQGSEA. CDR3 sequence reads: CSVGTETQYF. The CDR3 nucleotides are TGCAGCGTTGGCACAGAGACCCAGTACTTC.

The rearrangement links TRBV4-1 to TRBJ1-5; 10 bases map to TRBD1. Trimming cost V 1 base and J 3 bases; bases outside gene matches: 3. The germline gives CDR1 MGHRA, CDR2 YSYEKL. This CDR3 contains 16 residues. The CDR3 coding sequence is TGCGCCAGCAGCCAAGGGGACAGGGGAAACAATCAGCCCCAGCATTTT. It yields the protein CASSQGDRGNNQPQHF.

The chain is built from TRBV20-1 and TRBJ1-1; TRBD1 is a possible D gene (5 bases). V lost 4 bases, J lost 5 bases, and 20 bases lay in between. CDR1 and CDR2 from the germline V gene are DFQATT and SNEGSKA (reference sequence). CDR3 length: 15 residues. CDR3 region: CSATQGSGTETEAFF. Here the CDR3 DNA reads TGCAGTGCTACCCAGGGATCTGGAACGGAGACTGAAGCTTTCTTT.

In its sample, this clonotype was seen a few times. The chain's CDR3 is CASSLQRGNHNEQFF. CDR3 bases: TGTGCCAGCAGTTTACAGCGGGGGAACCACAATGAGCAGTTCTTC. The chain combines TRBV27 with TRBJ2-1; TRBD2 matches at 8 bases. There are 15 residues in the CDR3. The trim removed 2 bases at V and 5 bases at J, leaving 5 bases unmatched. The germline V gene encodes CDR1 MNHEY and CDR2 SMNVEV (reference sequence).

In DNA, the CDR3 is TGTGCCAGCAGGCCACAAGGGGGTGAGCAGTTCTTC. Encoded protein: CASRPQGGEQFF. This chain joins TRBV6-2 or TRBV6-3 and TRBJ2-1; possibly TRBD1 for D (6 bases). V shed 6 bases and J shed 9 bases, with 12 bases lying between them. The CDR3 is 12 amino acids. Looked up from germline, CDR1 is MNHEY and CDR2 is SVGEGT.

This sequence joins TRBV27 and TRBJ2-1, with D maybe TRBD2 (5 bases). V lost 4 bases and J lost 5, with 15 bases in between. The CDR3 length is 15 residues. Germline assignment: CDR1 MNHEY and CDR2 SMNVEV (reference sequence). The CDR3 nucleotides are TGTGCCAGCAGTTCCTCTAGCTGGAACAACAATGAGCAGTTCTTC. The encoded protein is CASSSSSWNNNEQFF.

V usage is TRBV20-1 and J usage is TRBJ1-2; D is undetermined. Germline V gene sequence: CDR1 DFQATT, CDR2 SNEGSKA (reference sequence). With 1 base removed from V and 4 bases from J, the gap between germline ends came to 22 bases. CDR3 size: 17 residues. The CDR3 spells CSARGGERGTLRYGYTF. CDR3 coding DNA: TGCAGTGCTAGAGGTGGGGAACGAGGCACATTACGCTATGGCTACACCTTC.

The V gene is TRBV18, the J gene TRBJ1-6; perhaps TRBD1 as D (5 bases). The CDR3 runs 17 residues. The V gene's germline CDR1 is KGHSH and CDR2 LQKENI. Trimming left V 8 bases short and J 9 bases short, with 26 bases between. CDR3 protein: CASQALSAGRLTSPLHF. The CDR3 nucleotides read TGTGCCAGCCAAGCGTTGTCCGCGGGGCGCTTAACTTCACCCCTCCACTTT. Full variable domain (remainder filled in from reference TRBV18 and TRBJ1-6): NAGVMQNPRHLVRRRGQEARLRCSPMKGHSHVYWYRQLPEEGLKFMVYLQKENIIDESGMPKERFSAEFPKEGPSILRIQQVVRGDSAAYFCASQALSAGRLTSPLHFGNGTRLTVT.

V usage is TRBV7-3 and J usage is TRBJ1-6, with D perhaps matching TRBD1 (6 bases). Germline V lookup: CDR1 SGHTA, CDR2 FQGTGA. V was clipped by 2 bases and J by 0 bases, with 14 bases between them. CDR3 length: 18 residues. This CDR3 is CASSLVGAESSYNSPLHF. The CDR3 DNA follows: TGTGCCAGCAGCTTAGTGGGGGCGGAGAGCTCCTATAATTCACCCCTCCACTTT.

J is TRBJ1-2 and V is TRBV27, with 7 positions matching TRBD1. Germline trimming cut 5 bases from V and 8 bases from J; bases unmatched to any gene: 20. The germline gives CDR1 MNHEY, CDR2 SMNVEV (reference sequence). CDR3 size: 17 residues. The CDR3: CASSAISTPDRISGYTF. The CDR3 DNA sequence: TGTGCCAGCAGTGCAATTAGTACCCCGGACAGGATAAGCGGCTACACCTTC.

The V and J genes are TRBV3-1 and TRBJ2-1; 9 positions agree with TRBD2. Germline V lookup: CDR1 LGHDT, CDR2 YNNKEL (reference sequence). V was clipped by 4 bases and J by 3 bases; unmatched bases: 7. This CDR3 contains 16 residues. The CDR3 DNA sequence: TGTGCCAGCAGCCCCTTAGCGGGGGACCACTACAATGAGCAGTTCTTC. Protein product: CASSPLAGDHYNEQFF.

This clonotype was counted between two and nine times. The chain recombines TRBV20-1 with TRBJ2-7; TRBD2 aligns across 8 bases. The germline gives CDR1 DFQATT, CDR2 SNEGSKA (reference sequence). This CDR3 has 14 residues. Trimming cost V 4 bases and J 0 bases; bases outside gene matches: 5. CDR3 sequence: CSAKSGGSSYEQYF. The CDR3 DNA is TGCAGTGCTAAAAGCGGGGGAAGCTCCTACGAGCAGTACTTC.

This clonotype was counted between two and nine times. V and J are TRBV7-8 and TRBJ2-1, with D unclear. With 7 bases removed from V and 8 bases from J, the gap between germline ends came to 15 bases. Germline-derived CDR1 and CDR2 are SGHVS and FQNEAQ. The CDR3 contains 13 residues. The CDR3 DNA reads TGTGCCAGCAACTCCCGCGAGCCCCATGAGCAGTTCTTC. Translation gives CASNSREPHEQFF.

This clonotype occurred a few times. V is TRBV28 and J is TRBJ1-1; no firm D call. Germline-derived CDR1 and CDR2 are MDHEN and SYDVKM. V was shortened by 6 bases and J by 7 bases, with 24 bases between the two germline ends. The CDR3 covers 16 residues. CDR3 nucleotides: TGTGCCAGCAGCCTTGGGTCCTCCCTCAACAAGTTTGAAGCTTTCTTT. Translated, it gives CASSLGSSLNKFEAFF.

The chain employs TRBV29-1 and TRBJ1-2, with D unclear. The germline V gene encodes CDR1 SQVTM and CDR2 ANQGSEA. The CDR3 has 14 amino acids. Trimming took 2 bases from V and 7 from J, leaving 17 bases between them. The CDR3 DNA reads as TGCAGCGTTGAAACGTGGAAACCCTTGGGTGGCTACACCTTC. Translation: CSVETWKPLGGYTF. The variable domain in full, with the rest retrieved from reference TRBV29-1 and TRBJ1-2, is SAVISQKPSRDICQRGTSLTIQCQVDSQVTMMFWYRQQPGQSLTLIATANQGSEATYESGFVIDKFPISRPNLTFSTLTVSNMSPEDSSIYLCSVETWKPLGGYTFGSGTRLTVV.

The chain joins TRBV6-1 to TRBJ2-1, with 12 bases that match TRBD1. CDR1 MNHNS and CDR2 SASEGT come from the germline V gene. This CDR3 is 18 amino acids long. After removal of 0 bases from V and 8 bases from J, the junction contained 11 bases not matched to a gene. The CDR3 nucleotides read TGTGCCAGCAGTGAAGCCTTCTTCGGGACAGGGGGCATCCATGAGCAGTTCTTC. Its protein product is CASSEAFFGTGGIHEQFF.

The chain carries TRBV7-2 and TRBJ1-6, with D uncertain. V was pared by 5 bases and J by 11 bases, with 13 bases between. The germline V gene has CDR1 SGHTA and CDR2 FQGNSA. CDR3 size: 13 residues. CDR3 in amino acids: CASSPLWNAPLHF. The CDR3 DNA is TGTGCCAGCAGCCCCTTGTGGAATGCACCCCTCCACTTT.

This clonotype was seen ten or more times. The chain employs TRBV5-1 and TRBJ2-1, with unresolved D. The germline V gene has CDR1 SGHRS and CDR2 YFSETQ. V was clipped by 3 bases and J by 3 bases, with 10 bases between them. CDR3 length: 14 amino acids. The DNA of the CDR3 is TGCGCCAGCAGCTGGACGACGGGCTACAATGAGCAGTTCTTC. Amino acid sequence: CASSWTTGYNEQFF.